This entry concerns a single T cell receptor (beta chain). The V end was cut by 9 bases, the J end by 3 bases, with 15 bases between. CDR3 length: 14 residues. Germline assignment: CDR1 SEHNR and CDR2 FQNEAQ (reference sequence). This sample was taken from a study of T cell responses to AZD1222 COVID-19 vaccine. Clones were read by immunoSEQ multiplex PCR, and TCRdb kept only the in-frame ones, dropping some. The sample yields some 25,000 clones, 86% seen once. The source material was peripheral blood, sampled 28 days after the second AZD1222 dose. The genes are TRBV7-9 and TRBJ2-1; maybe TRBD1 (6 bases). This sequence was found in an adult who received the AZD1222 COVID-19 vaccine. DNA for the CDR3: TGTGCCAGTGAGTGGGACAAATACTACAATGAGCAGTTCTTC. Its translation is CASEWDKYYNEQFF.